Below, 17 T cell receptor beta chains from the same sample are listed, as sequenced in a study of T cell responses to AZD1222 COVID-19 vaccine. The repertoire was sequenced with immunoSEQ multiplex PCR; TCRdb's copy has only in-frame clones and lacks some. The sample has about 140,000 clones; approximately 93% are singletons. The sequencing used peripheral blood, collected on day 0 of MenACWY control vaccination. The receptors derive from an adult in good health.

The chain joins TRBV2 to TRBJ2-5; the D is unclear. There are 13 residues in the CDR3. V was shortened by 6 bases and J by 4 bases, with 12 bases between the two germline ends. The germline V gene has CDR1 SNHLY and CDR2 FYNNEI. CDR3: CASSPGPGETQYF. In DNA form, the CDR3 reads TGTGCCAGCAGCCCAGGACCAGGAGAGACCCAGTACTTC.

This chain joins TRBV2 and TRBJ2-7, with 12 bases identical to TRBD2. Trimming cost V 6 bases and J 2 bases; bases outside gene matches: 8. This CDR3 has 16 residues. Germline V gene lookup returns CDR1 SNHLY and CDR2 FYNNEI. CDR3 sequence (DNA): TGTGCCAGCAGGCTAGCGGGAGGGGAAAATACCTACGAGCAGTACTTC. It specifies CASRLAGGENTYEQYF.

The rearrangement links TRBV25-1 to TRBJ2-1; no firm D call. With 4 bases removed from V and 2 bases from J, the gap between germline ends came to 9 bases. The CDR3 extends over 14 amino acids. Germline CDR1 MGHDK, CDR2 SYGVNS. The CDR3 sequence is CASSGGVTYNEQFF. As DNA, the CDR3 is TGTGCCAGCAGTGGAGGAGTAACCTACAATGAGCAGTTCTTC.

The V and J genes are TRBV5-1 and TRBJ1-2; D call uncertain. This CDR3 is built from 9 residues. Trimming removed 4 bases from V and 13 bases from J, with 8 bases in between. Germline values: CDR1 SGHRS, CDR2 YFSETQ. CDR3 loop: CASSLLSTF. The CDR3 bases are TGCGCCAGCAGCCTTTTAAGCACCTTC.

The CDR3, as DNA: TGTGCCAGCAGCGGAGAGGGGCGGACTGAAGCTTTCTTT. This codes for CASSGEGRTEAFF. J is TRBJ1-1 and V is TRBV3-1 (or the pseudogene TRBV3-2), with D possibly being TRBD1 (5 bases). Trimming removed 5 bases from V and 5 bases from J, with 12 bases in between. Germline assignment: CDR1 LGHDT and CDR2 YNNKEL (reference sequence). The CDR3 has 13 residues.

V gene TRBV6-6 combines with J gene TRBJ1-5; 9 bases map to TRBD1. With V trimmed by 2 bases and J by 8 bases, 4 bases remained unmatched. This CDR3 comprises 14 residues. Germline-derived CDR1 and CDR2 are MNHNY and SVGAGI (reference sequence). CDR3 loop: CASSYRDRVEPQHF. In DNA form, the CDR3 reads TGTGCCAGCAGTTACCGGGACAGGGTTGAGCCCCAGCATTTT.

V usage is TRBV24-1 and J usage is TRBJ2-2; weak D call: TRBD2 (7 bases). Germline CDR1 and CDR2: KGHDR and SFDVKD. This CDR3 comprises 16 residues. V dropped 3 bases and J dropped 4 bases, with 14 bases sitting between them. The CDR3 sequence: CATSDRGGWGTGELFF. CDR3 sequence (DNA): TGTGCCACCAGTGATAGGGGGGGCTGGGGCACCGGGGAGCTGTTTTTT.

J is TRBJ2-5 and V is TRBV28; D is uncertain. Germline V gives CDR1 MDHEN, CDR2 SYDVKM. V was trimmed by 3 bases and J by 2 bases, leaving 7 bases between them. The CDR3 spans 13 residues. CDR3 residues: CASSFPTQETQYF. The CDR3 nucleotides read TGTGCCAGCAGTTTCCCGACTCAAGAGACCCAGTACTTC.

The chain couples TRBV4-1 to TRBJ2-7; D remains unclear. This CDR3 contains 13 residues. CDR1 and CDR2 from the germline V gene are MGHRA and YSYEKL. V lost 3 bases to trimming and J lost 4 bases, with 10 bases between them. In DNA, the CDR3 is TGCGCCAGCAGCCAGACTGAAGGTTACGAGCAGTACTTC. It encodes CASSQTEGYEQYF.

The chain employs TRBV2 and TRBJ1-6, with 11 bases fitting TRBD1. Germline V gene data show CDR1 as SNHLY and CDR2 as FYNNEI. Trimming cost V 5 bases and J 8 bases; bases outside gene matches: 5. CDR3 length: 15 residues. The CDR3 region is CASSSRGQGDSPLHF. Here the CDR3 DNA reads TGTGCCAGCAGTTCCCGGGGACAGGGGGATTCACCCCTCCACTTT.

The chain links TRBV13 to TRBJ2-5, with D perhaps TRBD1 (5 bases). Deletions cut 2 bases from V and 5 bases from J, with 9 bases between. Germline loops: CDR1 PRHDT, CDR2 FYEKMQ (reference sequence). The CDR3 loop spans 13 amino acids. The CDR3 coding sequence is TGTGCCAGCAGCTTAAAAGGGGATGAGACCCAGTACTTC. Translation: CASSLKGDETQYF.

A remark on this clone: One end of the junction fails to match germline, which may point to a read error. The rearrangement links TRBV4-3 to TRBJ1-4, with D hard to call. Germline V gene sequence: CDR1 LGHNA, CDR2 YSLEER. The CDR3 loop spans 19 amino acids. The CDR3 loop reads CASSEDFLIQVGENEKLFF. CDR3 bases: TGCGCCAGCAGCGAAGACTTTCTTATCCAGGTGGGAGAAAATGAAAAACTGTTTTTT.

V and J are TRBV5-8 and TRBJ2-5; possibly TRBD1 or TRBD2 for D (5 bases each). V lost 4 bases and J 5 bases, leaving 18 bases between the germline ends. Germline V gene sequence: CDR1 SGHTS, CDR2 YDEGEE. This CDR3 region has 15 residues. CDR3 nucleotide sequence: TGTGCCAGCAGCGCGGCCACCCTGGGGGTCGAGACCCAGTACTTC. Its protein product is CASSAATLGVETQYF.

The chain recombines TRBV2 with TRBJ2-7; D uncertain. The CDR3 has 11 residues. V lost 4 bases and J lost 3, with 4 bases in between. Germline V gene sequence: CDR1 SNHLY, CDR2 FYNNEI. CDR3 protein: CASSGGYEQYF. Written as DNA, the CDR3 is TGTGCCAGCAGTGGCGGCTACGAGCAGTACTTC.

The chain is built from TRBV6-5 and TRBJ1-1, with TRBD1 matching 7 bases. J was trimmed by 6 bases and V by 7 bases; bases with no gene match: 11. The CDR3 spans 14 residues. Germline assignment: CDR1 MNHEY and CDR2 SVGAGI. DNA for the CDR3: TGTGCCAGCATTGCGACAGGGCAAAGTGCTGAAGCTTTCTTT. This encodes CASIATGQSAEAFF.

The rearrangement joins TRBV7-6 to TRBJ1-4, with D maybe TRBD1 (6 bases). Germline lookup yields CDR1 SGHVS and CDR2 FNYEAQ. Trimming left V 0 bases short and J 4 bases short, with 6 bases between. The CDR3 length is 14 residues. This CDR3 reads CASSLAGGNEKLFF. DNA for the CDR3: TGTGCCAGCAGCTTAGCAGGGGGTAATGAAAAACTGTTTTTT.

This chain joins TRBV15 and TRBJ1-2; D remains ambiguous. V lost 0 bases and J lost 8, with 7 bases in between. The CDR3 is 12 amino acids. Germline V gives CDR1 LNHNV, CDR2 YYDKDF (reference sequence). The CDR3 DNA reads TGTGCCACCAGCAGAGATTCCCCCGGCTACACCTTC. Protein sequence: CATSRDSPGYTF.